This T cell receptor (beta chain) was sequenced for a study of cytomegalovirus exposure and HLA in healthy donors. Points from the study as a whole: The authors listed 164 TCR beta chains as cytomegalovirus-associated. In a later analysis, TCR beta V- and J-gene trimming showed a link to a missense DCLRE1C variant.

Donors sampled were nominally healthy, though unrecorded immune exposures were likely. There are 16 residues in the CDR3. CDR1 and CDR2 from the germline V gene are KGHSH and LQKENI. V shed 1 base and J 3 bases; nucleotides not matched to a gene: 6. PCR involved 60 Vbeta and 13 Jbeta primers. In the authors' methods: In a later analysis, tens of millions of unique TCR beta chains included roughly 11 million shared by two or more donors. Sequencing used immunoSEQ multiplex PCR; TCRdb keeps in-frame clones, though not all of them. V, J and clone size reflect that table, while D and trimming were determined from the DNA. The repertoire consists of approximately 100,000 clones, with 65% to 80% occurring once and the leading ten covering 6.1%. Remarks on this clone: Its antigen is undetermined.

The TCR comes from a woman between 50 and 59 years old in good health and CMV-seropositive. Sequencing was performed on PBMCs. V gene TRBV18 combines with J gene TRBJ2-7; 10 bases align to TRBD2. The CDR3 spells CASSPLSSGGSYEQYF. The DNA for the CDR3 is TGTGCCAGCTCACCACTCTCTAGCGGGGGCAGCTACGAGCAGTACTTC.